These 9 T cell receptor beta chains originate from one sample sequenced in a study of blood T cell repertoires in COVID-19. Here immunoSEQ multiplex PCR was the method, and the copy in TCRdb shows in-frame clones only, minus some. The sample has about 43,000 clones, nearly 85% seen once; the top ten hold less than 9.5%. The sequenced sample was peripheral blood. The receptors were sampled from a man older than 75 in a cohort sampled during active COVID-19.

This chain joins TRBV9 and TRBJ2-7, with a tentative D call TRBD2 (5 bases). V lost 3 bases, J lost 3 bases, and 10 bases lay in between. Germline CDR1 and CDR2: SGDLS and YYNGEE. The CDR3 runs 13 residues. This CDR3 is CASSEDLNYEQYF. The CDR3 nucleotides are TGTGCCAGCAGCGAGGACTTAAACTACGAGCAGTACTTC.

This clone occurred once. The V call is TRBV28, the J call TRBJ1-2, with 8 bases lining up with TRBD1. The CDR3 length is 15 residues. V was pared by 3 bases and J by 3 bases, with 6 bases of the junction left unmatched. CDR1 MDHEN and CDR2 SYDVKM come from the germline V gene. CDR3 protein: CASSFSGGGYYGYTF. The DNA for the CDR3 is TGTGCCAGCAGTTTTTCAGGGGGCGGTTACTATGGCTACACCTTC.

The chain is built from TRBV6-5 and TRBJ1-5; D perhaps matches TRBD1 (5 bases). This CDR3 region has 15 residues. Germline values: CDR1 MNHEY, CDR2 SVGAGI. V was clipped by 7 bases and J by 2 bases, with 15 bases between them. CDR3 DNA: TGTGCCAGCACCCCGAACCAAGGGGGCAATCAGCCCCAGCATTTT. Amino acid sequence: CASTPNQGGNQPQHF.

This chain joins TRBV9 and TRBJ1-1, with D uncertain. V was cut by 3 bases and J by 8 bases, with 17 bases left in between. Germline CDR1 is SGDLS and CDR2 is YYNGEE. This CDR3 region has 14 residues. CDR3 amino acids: CASSASGIDAEAFF. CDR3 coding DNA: TGTGCCAGCAGCGCTTCGGGGATCGATGCCGAAGCTTTCTTT.

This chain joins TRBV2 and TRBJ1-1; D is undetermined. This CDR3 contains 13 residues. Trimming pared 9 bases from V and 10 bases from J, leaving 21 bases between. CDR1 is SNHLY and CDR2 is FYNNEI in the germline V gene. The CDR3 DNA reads TGTGCCAGTCAAGGTCCCCAGAGGGTTCGAGCTTTCTTT. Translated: CASQGPQRVRAFF.

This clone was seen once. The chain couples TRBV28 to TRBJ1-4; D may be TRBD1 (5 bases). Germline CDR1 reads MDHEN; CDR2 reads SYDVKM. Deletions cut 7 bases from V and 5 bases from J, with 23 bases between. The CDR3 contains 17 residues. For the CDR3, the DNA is TGTGCCAGCAATACAGGTTCACGCATAGCCGAAAATGAAAAACTGTTTTTT. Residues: CASNTGSRIAENEKLFF.

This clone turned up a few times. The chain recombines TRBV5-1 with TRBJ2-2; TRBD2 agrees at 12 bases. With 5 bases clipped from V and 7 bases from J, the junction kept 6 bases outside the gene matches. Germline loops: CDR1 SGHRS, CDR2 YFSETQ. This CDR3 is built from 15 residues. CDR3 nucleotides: TGCGCCAGCAGTGGACTAGCGGGATCGGGCGGGGAGCTGTTTTTT. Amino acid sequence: CASSGLAGSGGELFF.

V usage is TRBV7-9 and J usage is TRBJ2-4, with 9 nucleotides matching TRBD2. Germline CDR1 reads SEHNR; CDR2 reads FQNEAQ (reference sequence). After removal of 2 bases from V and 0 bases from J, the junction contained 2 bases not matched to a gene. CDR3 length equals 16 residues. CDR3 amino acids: CASSLLLAGAKNIQYF. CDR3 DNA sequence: TGTGCCAGCAGCTTATTACTAGCGGGAGCCAAAAACATTCAGTACTTC.

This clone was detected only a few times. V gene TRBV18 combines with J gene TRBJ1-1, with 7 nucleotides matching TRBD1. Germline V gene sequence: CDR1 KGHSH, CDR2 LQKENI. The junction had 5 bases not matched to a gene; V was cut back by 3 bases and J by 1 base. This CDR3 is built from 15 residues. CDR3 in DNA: TGTGCCAGCTCACCGACGGACAGGACGAACACTGAAGCTTTCTTT. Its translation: CASSPTDRTNTEAFF.